This T cell receptor (beta chain) is drawn from a study of shared clonotypes between healthy human individuals. On this clone itself: What it recognizes is unknown.

Germline V lookup: CDR1 SNHLY, CDR2 FYNNEI. This CDR3 spans 13 amino acids. V dropped 8 bases and J dropped 4 bases, with 14 bases sitting between them. Naivety among CD8 cells was defined by CD45RO negativity and positive CCR7 selection, thereby excluding terminally differentiated effector memory CD45RA+ cells. The method was immunoSEQ multiplex PCR; TCRdb's version includes in-frame clones alone and lacks a portion of them. This table has about 2 million clones, about 95% appearing once. Whole-study results and caveats: Despite large depth, rarefaction showed incomplete sorted-subset sequencing.

The receptor was derived from a man between 18 and 29 years old in good health. Specimen: naive CD8+ T cells sorted from blood. The chain recombines TRBV2 with TRBJ1-1; D unresolved. DNA of the CDR3: TGTGCCAGCGAGGCCGTCGCCGGCACTGAAGCTTTCTTT. This codes for CASEAVAGTEAFF.